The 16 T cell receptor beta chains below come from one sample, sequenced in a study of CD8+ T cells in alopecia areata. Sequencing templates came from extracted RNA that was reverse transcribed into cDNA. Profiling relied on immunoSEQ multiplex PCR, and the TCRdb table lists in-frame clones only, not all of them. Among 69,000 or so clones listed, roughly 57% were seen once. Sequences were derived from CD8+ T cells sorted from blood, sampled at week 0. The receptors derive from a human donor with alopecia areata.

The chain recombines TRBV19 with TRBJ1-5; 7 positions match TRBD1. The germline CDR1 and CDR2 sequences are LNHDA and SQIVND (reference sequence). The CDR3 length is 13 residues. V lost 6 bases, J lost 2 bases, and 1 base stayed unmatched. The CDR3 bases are TGTGCCAGTAGCCAGGGGGGCAATCAGCCCCAGCATTTT. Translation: CASSQGGNQPQHF.

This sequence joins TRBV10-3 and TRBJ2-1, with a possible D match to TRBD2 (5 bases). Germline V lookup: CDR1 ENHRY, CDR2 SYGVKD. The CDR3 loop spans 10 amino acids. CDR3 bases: TGTAGGCTAGCAGGCAATGAGCAGTTCTTC. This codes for CRLAGNEQFF.

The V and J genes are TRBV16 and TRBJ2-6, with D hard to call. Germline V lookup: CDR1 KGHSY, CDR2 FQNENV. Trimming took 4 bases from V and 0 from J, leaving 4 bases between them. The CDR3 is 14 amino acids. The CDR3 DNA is TGTGCCAGCAGCCCATACTCTGGGGCCAACGTCCTGACTTTC. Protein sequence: CASSPYSGANVLTF.

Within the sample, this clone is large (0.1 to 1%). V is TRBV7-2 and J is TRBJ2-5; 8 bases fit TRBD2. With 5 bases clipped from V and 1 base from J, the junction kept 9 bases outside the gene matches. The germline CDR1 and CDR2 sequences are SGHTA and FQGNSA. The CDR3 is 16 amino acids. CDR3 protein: CASSPTFSGVQETQYF. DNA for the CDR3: TGTGCCAGCAGCCCAACTTTTAGCGGGGTCCAAGAGACCCAGTACTTC. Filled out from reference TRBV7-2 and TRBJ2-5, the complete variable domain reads GAGVSQSPSNKVTEKGKDVELRCDPISGHTALYWYRQSLGQGLEFLIYFQGNSAPDKSGLPSDRFSAERTGGSVSTLTIQRTQQEDSAVYLCASSPTFSGVQETQYFGPGTRLLVL.

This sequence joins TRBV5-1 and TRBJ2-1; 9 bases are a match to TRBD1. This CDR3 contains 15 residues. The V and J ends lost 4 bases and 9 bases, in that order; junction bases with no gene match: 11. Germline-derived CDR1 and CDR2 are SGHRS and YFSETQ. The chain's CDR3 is CASSPTGGPVGEQFF. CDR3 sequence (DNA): TGCGCCAGCAGCCCCACAGGGGGCCCGGTCGGTGAGCAGTTCTTC.

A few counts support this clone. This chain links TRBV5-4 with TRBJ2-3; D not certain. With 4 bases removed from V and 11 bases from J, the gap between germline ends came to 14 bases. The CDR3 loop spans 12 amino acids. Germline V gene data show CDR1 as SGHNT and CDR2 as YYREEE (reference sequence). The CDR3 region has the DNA TGTGCCAGCAGCCACGACCCGCGCTGGCAGTATTTT. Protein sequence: CASSHDPRWQYF.

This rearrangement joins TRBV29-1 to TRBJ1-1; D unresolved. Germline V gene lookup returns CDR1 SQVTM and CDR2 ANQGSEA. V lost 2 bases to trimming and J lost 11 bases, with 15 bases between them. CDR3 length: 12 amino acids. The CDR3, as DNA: TGCAGCGTTGAATGGCAGGTCAGTTCGGCTTTCTTT. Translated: CSVEWQVSSAFF.

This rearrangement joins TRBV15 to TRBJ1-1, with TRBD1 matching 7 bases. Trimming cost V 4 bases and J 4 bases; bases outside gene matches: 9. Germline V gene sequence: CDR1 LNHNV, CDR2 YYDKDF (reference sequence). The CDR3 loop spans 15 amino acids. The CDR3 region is CATSKPTGSGTEAFF. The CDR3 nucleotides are TGTGCCACCAGCAAACCGACAGGGAGTGGCACTGAAGCTTTCTTT.

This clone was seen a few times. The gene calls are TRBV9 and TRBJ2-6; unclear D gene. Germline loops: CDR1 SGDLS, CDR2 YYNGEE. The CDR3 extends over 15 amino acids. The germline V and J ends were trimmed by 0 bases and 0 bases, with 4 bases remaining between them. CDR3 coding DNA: TGTGCCAGCAGCGTAGTCATCTCTGGGGCCAACGTCCTGACTTTC. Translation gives CASSVVISGANVLTF.

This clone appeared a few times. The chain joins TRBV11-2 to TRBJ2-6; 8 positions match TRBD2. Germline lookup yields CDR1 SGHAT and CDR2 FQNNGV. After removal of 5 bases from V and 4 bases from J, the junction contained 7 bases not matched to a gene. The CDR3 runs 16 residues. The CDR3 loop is CASSPGGTGGANVLTF. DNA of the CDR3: TGTGCCAGCAGCCCGGGAGGGACGGGGGGGGCCAACGTCCTGACTTTC.

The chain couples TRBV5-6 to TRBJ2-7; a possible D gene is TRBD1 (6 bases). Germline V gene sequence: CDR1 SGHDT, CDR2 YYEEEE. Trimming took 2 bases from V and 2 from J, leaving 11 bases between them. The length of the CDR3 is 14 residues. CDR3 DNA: TGTGCCAGCAGCTTTCAGGACAGTCCCTACGAGCAGTACTTC. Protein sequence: CASSFQDSPYEQYF.

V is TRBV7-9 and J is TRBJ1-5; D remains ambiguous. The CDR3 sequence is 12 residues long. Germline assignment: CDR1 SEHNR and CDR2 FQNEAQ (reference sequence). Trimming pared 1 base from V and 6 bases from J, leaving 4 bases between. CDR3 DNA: TGTGCCAGCAGCTTAGATGGTCAGCCCCAGCATTTT. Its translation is CASSLDGQPQHF.

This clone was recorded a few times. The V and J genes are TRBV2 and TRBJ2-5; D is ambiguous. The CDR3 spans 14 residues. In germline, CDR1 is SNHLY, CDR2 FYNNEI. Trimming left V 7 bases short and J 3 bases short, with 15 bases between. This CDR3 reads CASIIPLQEETQYF. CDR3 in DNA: TGTGCCAGCATCATTCCACTTCAAGAAGAGACCCAGTACTTC.

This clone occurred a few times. The CDR3 is CASSGDSYEQYF. CDR3 in DNA: TGTGCCAGCAGCGGAGATTCCTACGAGCAGTACTTC. This chain connects TRBV7-9 to TRBJ2-7, with D uncertain. CDR1 and CDR2 from the germline V gene are SEHNR and FQNEAQ (reference sequence). The V and J ends lost 5 bases and 1 base respectively, with 6 bases between them. The CDR3 contains 12 residues.

The DNA for the CDR3 is TGTGCCAGCAGCATAGGGGCGAACACCGGGGAGCTGTTTTTT. This translates into CASSIGANTGELFF. The gene calls are TRBV7-6 and TRBJ2-2; TRBD1 might be the D (5 bases). Trimming took off 5 bases at V and 0 bases at J, with 7 bases between the two ends. This CDR3 is built from 14 residues. In germline, CDR1 is SGHVS, CDR2 FNYEAQ. The full variable domain, completed using reference TRBV7-6 and TRBJ2-2, is GAGVSQSPRYKVTKRGQDVALRCDPISGHVSLYWYRQALGQGPEFLTYFNYEAQQDKSGLPNDRFSAERPEGSISTLTIQRTEQRDSAMYRCASSIGANTGELFFGEGSRLTVL.

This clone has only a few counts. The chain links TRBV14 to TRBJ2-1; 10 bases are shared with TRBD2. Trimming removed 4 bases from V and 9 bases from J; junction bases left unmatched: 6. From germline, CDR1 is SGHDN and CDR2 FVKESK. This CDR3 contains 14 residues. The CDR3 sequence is CASSLSGGAGEQFF. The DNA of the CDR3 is TGTGCCAGCAGCCTCAGCGGGGGGGCAGGTGAGCAGTTCTTC. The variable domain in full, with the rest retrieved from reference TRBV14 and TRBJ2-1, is EAGVTQFPSHSVIEKGQTVTLRCDPISGHDNLYWYRRVMGKEIKFLLHFVKESKQDESGMPNNRFLAERTGGTYSTLKVQPAELEDSGVYFCASSLSGGAGEQFFGPGTRLTVL.